These 15 T cell receptor beta chains share one sample of origin, sequenced in a study of a mutant IDH1 vaccine in newly diagnosed glioma. Time point meaning: week 5, during vaccination. Every single dose of the vaccine, 300 ug of mutant IDH1 20-mer peptide, came with topical imiquimod. These receptors have no identified antigens. Here immunoSEQ multiplex PCR was the method, and the copy in TCRdb shows in-frame clones only, minus some. The sample includes 45,000 to 70,000 clones, roughly four fifths seen only once; the top ten take about 3.4%. The sequencing here drew on PBMCs, taken from a glioma patient whose treatment included an IDH1 peptide vaccine. These receptors came from a man aged 25-45 years with glioma.

This chain links TRBV10-2 with TRBJ1-1; TRBD1 matches 9 bases. J was trimmed by 6 bases and V by 7 bases; bases with no gene match: 9. Germline assignment: CDR1 WSHSY and CDR2 SAAADI. The CDR3 has 14 residues. The CDR3: CASIGTGSVSEAFF. The CDR3 DNA is TGCGCCAGCATTGGGACAGGGTCGGTGTCTGAAGCTTTCTTT.

The chain is built from TRBV4-1 and TRBJ1-2, with D unresolved. The V end was cut by 5 bases, the J end by 2 bases, with 12 bases between. From germline, CDR1 is MGHRA and CDR2 YSYEKL. This CDR3 spans 14 amino acids. The CDR3 bases are TGCGCCAGCAGCGGAGGCCCCAGCAACTATGGCTACACCTTC. Translated, it gives CASSGGPSNYGYTF.

This clone was detected a few times. The chain uses TRBV7-9 and TRBJ1-2; D is possibly TRBD1 (5 bases). The CDR3 is made up of 15 amino acids. V lost 0 bases and J 1 base, leaving 9 bases between the germline ends. CDR1 and CDR2 (germline): SEHNR, FQNEAQ (reference sequence). CDR3 sequence: CASSLALGDNYGYTF. CDR3 DNA: TGTGCCAGCAGCTTAGCGCTGGGGGATAACTATGGCTACACCTTC.

V usage is TRBV4-1 and J usage is TRBJ1-4; no clear D. Germline CDR1 is MGHRA and CDR2 is YSYEKL. The V gene lost 4 bases and the J gene lost 5 bases, with 20 bases spanning the gap. The CDR3 extends over 17 amino acids. CDR3 DNA sequence: TGCGCCAGCAGCCCTTCCCCGTCCCGGCTAAACAATGAAAAACTGTTTTTT. Translating gives CASSPSPSRLNNEKLFF.

The rearrangement links TRBV4-1 to TRBJ2-5; D tentatively fits TRBD1 or TRBD2 (5 bases each). The DNA end lines up better with TRBJ2-7; the J call may be wrong. The length of the CDR3 is 19 residues. CDR1 and CDR2 (germline): MGHRA, YSYEKL. CDR3 sequence (DNA): TGCGCCAGCAGCCACCCCGGGGCAGGGCCTTCCCAGGGCTCCTACGAGCAGTACTTC. It yields the protein CASSHPGAGPSQGSYEQYF.

The chain links TRBV5-8 to TRBJ1-5, with 7 bases matching TRBD1. The germline V gene has CDR1 SGHTS and CDR2 YDEGEE. V dropped 4 bases and J dropped 0; count of bases not matched to a gene: 4. This CDR3 is 15 amino acids long. CDR3 region: CASSPGQVSNQPQHF. The DNA for the CDR3 is TGTGCCAGCAGCCCAGGACAGGTTAGCAATCAGCCCCAGCATTTT. Full variable domain (missing parts from reference TRBV5-8 and TRBJ1-5): EAGVTQSPTHLIKTRGQQATLRCSPISGHTSVYWYQQALGLGLQFLLWYDEGEERNRGNFPPRFSGRQFPNYSSELNVNALELEDSALYLCASSPGQVSNQPQHFGDGTRLSIL.

V gene TRBV5-1 combines with J gene TRBJ2-5, with 7 bases that match TRBD2. Trimming removed 6 bases from V and 10 bases from J; junction bases left unmatched: 6. The CDR3 runs to 11 residues. Per germline, CDR1 SGHRS and CDR2 YFSETQ. CDR3 DNA sequence: TGCGCCAGCACCCGTGGGGGGGTCCAGTACTTC. It codes for CASTRGGVQYF.

The chain combines TRBV4-1 with TRBJ2-3, with D possibly TRBD2 on 7 matching bases. Germline V CDR1 and CDR2: MGHRA, YSYEKL. V lost 9 bases and J 0 bases, leaving 25 bases between the germline ends. The CDR3 length is 18 residues. The CDR3 here is CASRRVTGGMISTDTQYF. As DNA, the CDR3 is TGCGCCAGTCGACGGGTAACGGGGGGCATGATTAGCACAGATACGCAGTATTTT.

The genes are TRBV2 and TRBJ2-7; TRBD2 agrees at 7 bases. Germline V gene lookup returns CDR1 SNHLY and CDR2 FYNNEI. Germline trimming cut 2 bases from V and 6 bases from J; bases unmatched to any gene: 7. This CDR3 has 14 amino acids. The CDR3 DNA reads TGTGCCAGCAGTGAAAAGGGAACTAGCGCCGAGCAGTACTTC. Amino acids: CASSEKGTSAEQYF.

This clone was picked up one time. V usage is TRBV27 and J usage is TRBJ2-3, with D possibly TRBD2 on 7 matching bases. The V gene's germline CDR1 is MNHEY and CDR2 SMNVEV (reference sequence). CDR3 length equals 15 residues. Trimming pared 2 bases from V and 0 bases from J, leaving 9 bases between. The CDR3 DNA is TGTGCCAGCAGTTTAGCGGGGGCTAGCACAGATACGCAGTATTTT. Translation gives CASSLAGASTDTQYF.

V gene TRBV28 combines with J gene TRBJ1-2; D gene unclear. The CDR3 totals 12 residues. Per germline, CDR1 MDHEN and CDR2 SYDVKM. Between the trimmed V and J ends, which lost 6 bases and 4 bases, there was a span of 9 bases. Written as DNA, the CDR3 is TGTGCCAGCAGCATACAGCCCTATGGCTACACCTTC. Its translation is CASSIQPYGYTF.

The V call is TRBV6-6, the J call TRBJ1-2; 10 positions match TRBD1. V lost 6 bases to trimming and J lost 5 bases; unmatched junction nucleotides: 3. From germline, CDR1 is MNHNY and CDR2 SVGAGI (reference sequence). CDR3 length equals 13 residues. The CDR3 nucleotides are TGTGCCAGCAGGACAGGGGGCCGGTATGGCTACACCTTC. This sequence encodes CASRTGGRYGYTF.

This clone was seen once. The rearrangement joins TRBV15 to TRBJ2-1; 8 nucleotides align to TRBD2. Germline CDR1 LNHNV, CDR2 YYDKDF (reference sequence). V trimming: 0 bases; J trimming: 4 bases; junction bases outside the gene matches: 8. This CDR3 has 17 residues. The CDR3 protein is CATSRDRREGGYNEQFF. CDR3 sequence (DNA): TGTGCCACCAGCAGAGACCGCCGGGAGGGTGGATACAATGAGCAGTTCTTC.

This clone occurred a few times. The chain uses TRBV7-9 and TRBJ1-5; D not resolved. V was pared by 5 bases and J by 8 bases, with 13 bases between. The CDR3 covers 13 residues. CDR1 and CDR2 from the germline V gene are SEHNR and FQNEAQ (reference sequence). The DNA of the CDR3 is TGTGCCAGCAGCCCCAAAAATGGGGAGCCCCAGCATTTT. Translation gives CASSPKNGEPQHF.

The chain uses TRBV4-2 and TRBJ2-1; 8 bases agree with TRBD2. V dropped 4 bases and J dropped 0; count of bases not matched to a gene: 14. The CDR3 length is 19 residues. Germline CDR1 reads LGHNA; CDR2 reads YNFKEQ. Here the CDR3 reads CASSPWVAGTPSSYNEQFF. Written as DNA, the CDR3 is TGTGCCAGCAGCCCCTGGGTAGCGGGGACACCTAGCTCCTACAATGAGCAGTTCTTC.